This entry features one T cell receptor (beta chain) sequence. The data were obtained in a study of T cell responses to AZD1222 COVID-19 vaccine. J lost 9 bases, V lost 4 bases, and 5 bases had no gene match. Germline loops: CDR1 SNHLY, CDR2 FYNNEI. CDR3 length: 13 amino acids. TCRdb's table, derived via immunoSEQ multiplex PCR, lists solely in-frame clones and lacks some. The table has 150,000 or so clones, roughly nine tenths seen once. The rearrangement joins TRBV2 to TRBJ2-3; TRBD1 matches 9 bases. The sequences come from peripheral blood, collected on day 0 of AZD1222 vaccination. The receptor was derived from an adult in good health. The CDR3 protein is CASSATDRGTQYF. The CDR3 nucleotides are TGTGCCAGCAGTGCGACCGACAGGGGGACGCAGTATTTT.